These 4 T cell receptor beta chains originate from one sample sequenced in a study of cytomegalovirus exposure and HLA in healthy donors. Amplification used 60 Vbeta primers and 13 Jbeta primers. TCRdb keeps only in-frame clones here, not all; method: immunoSEQ multiplex PCR. The sample records about 140,000 clones, around 79% being singletons. Material: PBMCs. Receptors originate from a man in his late teens or twenties in good health and CMV-seronegative.

The chain is built from TRBV6-5 and TRBJ2-2; D not certain. The length of the CDR3 is 12 residues. The V gene's germline CDR1 is MNHEY and CDR2 SVGAGI. The ends were cut back, 7 bases at V and 4 bases at J, with 7 bases in the middle. This chain's CDR3 is CASTPGTGELFF. The CDR3 nucleotides are TGTGCCAGCACCCCGGGCACCGGGGAGCTGTTTTTT.

The rearrangement links TRBV30 to TRBJ1-4, with 8 bases identical to TRBD1. Looked up from germline, CDR1 is GTSNPN and CDR2 is SVGIG (reference sequence). The CDR3 runs to 14 residues. After removal of 3 bases from V and 8 bases from J, the junction contained 8 bases not matched to a gene. The CDR3 loop is CAWRGQAFEEKLFF. The CDR3 nucleotides read TGTGCCTGGAGGGGACAGGCGTTTGAGGAAAAACTGTTTTTT.

The chain recombines TRBV6-5 with TRBJ1-2, with 7 bases fitting TRBD1. The CDR3 has 15 residues. V dropped 0 bases and J dropped 4; count of bases not matched to a gene: 5. Germline V lookup: CDR1 MNHEY, CDR2 SVGAGI. The CDR3 protein is CASSYSQDRSYGYTF. The CDR3 DNA reads TGTGCCAGCAGTTACTCGCAGGACAGGAGCTATGGCTACACCTTC.

The J gene is TRBJ1-1, the V gene TRBV5-1; TRBD1 aligns across 9 bases. The germline gives CDR1 SGHRS, CDR2 YFSETQ. Trimming took 2 bases from V and 6 from J; bases not matched to a gene: 14. The CDR3 has 17 amino acids. The DNA for the CDR3 is TGCGCCAGCAGCTTTCTCCCGGGACAGGGTTTTTCGGCTGAAGCTTTCTTT. This sequence encodes CASSFLPGQGFSAEAFF. The variable domain in full, with the rest retrieved from reference TRBV5-1 and TRBJ1-1, is KAGVTQTPRYLIKTRGQQVTLSCSPISGHRSVSWYQQTPGQGLQFLFEYFSETQRNKGNFPGRFSGRQFSNSRSEMNVSTLELGDSALYLCASSFLPGQGFSAEAFFGQGTRLTVV.